The 17 T cell receptor beta chains below were found in one sample sequenced in a study of PD-1 blockade in classical Hodgkin lymphoma. This table comes from immunoSEQ multiplex PCR, and its TCRdb copy is limited to in-frame clones, with some not included. Seen here are around 30,000 clones, roughly 82% observed once, and the top ten hold more than 30%. All patients experienced relapse after autologous stem cell transplantation, and brentuximab vedotin exposure was variable. This sample comprised peripheral blood mononuclear cells (PBMCs), obtained at baseline. These receptors were taken from a human donor with classical Hodgkin lymphoma.

This clone occurred a few times. The chain joins TRBV6-4 to TRBJ2-5; D unclear. The V gene lost 3 bases and the J gene lost 4 bases, with 9 bases spanning the gap. Per germline, CDR1 MRHNA and CDR2 SNTAGT. This CDR3 is 13 amino acids long. The CDR3 region is CASSEAESETQYF. The DNA for the CDR3 is TGTGCCAGCAGTGAAGCAGAATCAGAGACCCAGTACTTC.

The V call is TRBV19, the J call TRBJ2-4; D tentatively reads TRBD1 or TRBD2 (5 bases each). Per the germline V gene, CDR1 is LNHDA and CDR2 is SQIVND (reference sequence). The V gene lost 9 bases and the J gene lost 9 bases, with 18 bases spanning the gap. The CDR3 is 13 amino acids. The CDR3 region is CASQTSGGSIQYF. Written as DNA, the CDR3 is TGTGCCAGCCAAACCTCTGGGGGATCCATTCAGTACTTC. The entire variable domain, with the rest obtained from reference TRBV19 and TRBJ2-4, is as follows: DGGITQSPKYLFRKEGQNVTLSCEQNLNHDAMYWYRQDPGQGLRLIYYSQIVNDFQKGDIAEGYSVSREKKESFPLTVTSAQKNPTAFYLCASQTSGGSIQYFGAGTRLSVL.

The DNA of the CDR3 is TGCGCCAGCAGCCCGGACAGGGTAGTACATGAGCAGTTCTTC. Translated, it gives CASSPDRVVHEQFF. The chain links TRBV5-1 to TRBJ2-1; TRBD1 matches 8 bases. Germline V CDR1 and CDR2: SGHRS, YFSETQ. The CDR3 has 14 amino acids. The V gene end was trimmed by 4 bases and the J gene end by 8 bases; junction bases not matched to a gene: 8.

V is TRBV18 and J is TRBJ2-2, with 9 bases that match TRBD1. Trimming removed 6 bases from V and 5 bases from J; junction bases left unmatched: 7. The CDR3 is 15 amino acids. Germline V CDR1 and CDR2: KGHSH, LQKENI. This chain's CDR3 is CASSTDRGSTGELFF. As DNA, the CDR3 is TGTGCCAGCTCCACGGACAGGGGATCAACCGGGGAGCTGTTTTTT.

V usage is TRBV9 and J usage is TRBJ2-5; D tentatively reads TRBD1 or TRBD2 (6 bases each). In germline, CDR1 is SGDLS, CDR2 YYNGEE. Trimming left V 4 bases short and J 1 base short, with 20 bases between. There are 17 residues in the CDR3. The CDR3 region is CASSPRWGASGQETQYF. The CDR3 DNA sequence: TGTGCCAGCAGCCCACGGTGGGGGGCATCCGGCCAAGAGACCCAGTACTTC.

This clone was observed a handful of times. The chain is built from TRBV7-2 and TRBJ2-2; tentatively, D is TRBD2 (6 bases). The germline V gene encodes CDR1 SGHTA and CDR2 FQGNSA. V lost 3 bases, J lost 1 base, and 6 bases lay in between. The CDR3 spans 14 residues. The CDR3 spells CASSFSGNTGELFF. The CDR3 DNA sequence: TGTGCCAGCAGCTTTAGCGGGAACACCGGGGAGCTGTTTTTT.

The J gene is TRBJ2-5, the V gene TRBV18; D may correspond to TRBD1 or TRBD2 (5 bases each). The V end lost 0 bases, the J end lost 5 bases, and 10 bases lay between the germline ends. CDR3 length: 14 amino acids. CDR1 is KGHSH, CDR2 LQKENI, per germline. The CDR3 DNA sequence: TGTGCCAGCTCACCACCGAGGGGCTGGGAGACCCAGTACTTC. This codes for CASSPPRGWETQYF.

V usage is TRBV18 and J usage is TRBJ1-2, with D unclear. CDR1 KGHSH and CDR2 LQKENI come from the germline V gene. Between the trimmed V and J ends, which lost 5 bases and 2 bases, there was a span of 18 bases. CDR3 length equals 16 residues. CDR3 protein: CASSNRSTPENYGYTF. The CDR3 nucleotides are TGTGCCAGCTCAAACCGAAGCACTCCGGAGAACTATGGCTACACCTTC.

The chain has TRBV7-2 and TRBJ2-1; perhaps TRBD1 as D (6 bases). CDR1 and CDR2 (germline): SGHTA, FQGNSA. This CDR3 is 15 amino acids long. The V end was cut by 0 bases, the J end by 5 bases, with 11 bases between. CDR3 DNA sequence: TGTGCCAGCAGCTTAGCCAGGGGAGTCCACAATGAGCAGTTCTTC. Its translation: CASSLARGVHNEQFF.

V is TRBV5-4 and J is TRBJ1-2; no definite D call. Germline V gene data show CDR1 as SGHNT and CDR2 as YYREEE (reference sequence). This CDR3 contains 12 residues. Trimming removed 2 bases at V and 6 bases at J, with 8 bases between. DNA for the CDR3: TGTGCCAGCAGCTTTACGATACATGGCTACACCTTC. Its protein is CASSFTIHGYTF.

This clone was observed a handful of times. The chain combines TRBV5-1 with TRBJ2-2; D is unclear. CDR1 and CDR2 from the germline V gene are SGHRS and YFSETQ. This CDR3 region has 13 residues. V gave up 0 bases and J gave up 8 bases, with 8 bases separating them. This chain's CDR3 is CASSLGWGGELFF. Written as DNA, the CDR3 is TGCGCCAGCAGCTTGGGCTGGGGAGGGGAGCTGTTTTTT.

V gene TRBV7-2 combines with J gene TRBJ2-3; tentatively, D is TRBD1 (5 bases). V dropped 5 bases and J dropped 4 bases, with 16 bases sitting between them. CDR3 length: 15 residues. The germline V gene encodes CDR1 SGHTA and CDR2 FQGNSA. CDR3 in amino acids: CASSPRETSADTQYF. The CDR3 DNA sequence: TGTGCCAGCAGCCCCAGGGAAACCTCCGCAGATACGCAGTATTTT.

This clone is classed as medium-sized. The chain couples TRBV11-2 to TRBJ1-1; 7 bases agree with TRBD1. The CDR3 is made up of 18 amino acids. V lost 3 bases and J lost 0; bases outside the gene matches: 13. Germline-derived CDR1 and CDR2 are SGHAT and FQNNGV. CDR3 coding DNA: TGTGCCAGCAGCTTTCTCCACCGGGACAGAGATCTGAACACTGAAGCTTTCTTT. Translation gives CASSFLHRDRDLNTEAFF.

The gene calls are TRBV15 and TRBJ2-7; D gene unclear. CDR1 is LNHNV and CDR2 is YYDKDF in the germline V gene (reference sequence). The CDR3 sequence is 14 residues long. V was trimmed by 6 bases and J by 6 bases, leaving 18 bases between them. CDR3 loop: CATSQDEIRLEQYF. The CDR3, as DNA: TGTGCCACCAGTCAGGATGAGATTCGGCTCGAGCAGTACTTC. The full variable domain, rest sourced from reference TRBV15 and TRBJ2-7, is DAMVIQNPRYQVTQFGKPVTLSCSQTLNHNVMYWYQQKSSQAPKLLFHYYDKDFNNEADTPDNFQSRRPNTSFCFLDIRSPGLGDTAMYLCATSQDEIRLEQYFGPGTRLTVT.

The gene calls are TRBV5-1 and TRBJ1-2; D gene unclear. Germline assignment: CDR1 SGHRS and CDR2 YFSETQ. CDR3 length equals 13 residues. The ends were cut back, 4 bases at V and 4 bases at J, with 11 bases in the middle. CDR3 coding DNA: TGCGCCAGCAGCGACGACGCGGGCTATGGCTACACCTTC. Its protein product is CASSDDAGYGYTF. The full variable domain, completed using reference TRBV5-1 and TRBJ1-2, is KAGVTQTPRYLIKTRGQQVTLSCSPISGHRSVSWYQQTPGQGLQFLFEYFSETQRNKGNFPGRFSGRQFSNSRSEMNVSTLELGDSALYLCASSDDAGYGYTFGSGTRLTVV.

The gene calls are TRBV7-3 and TRBJ2-7; a possible D gene is TRBD1 (5 bases). This CDR3 contains 16 residues. Germline V gene sequence: CDR1 SGHTA, CDR2 FQGTGA. V lost 1 base and J 2 bases, leaving 15 bases between the germline ends. CDR3 coding DNA: TGTGCCAGCAGCTTAATGGCTGGGCAGGGAACCTACGAGCAGTACTTC. It specifies CASSLMAGQGTYEQYF.

The V and J genes are TRBV7-2 and TRBJ1-2; 10 bases line up with TRBD1. This CDR3 is built from 18 residues. Germline V gene data show CDR1 as SGHTA and CDR2 as FQGNSA. V shed 0 bases, J shed 1 base, and the junction held 8 bases outside the gene matches. The CDR3 DNA sequence: TGTGCCAGCAGCTTAGCGTCAAGGGACAGGGGCCTTAACTATGGCTACACCTTC. Protein product: CASSLASRDRGLNYGYTF.